These 4 T cell receptor beta chains originate from one sample sequenced in a study of response to subunit inactivated influenza vaccine. MiXCR was run by TCRdb on the RT-PCR reads, yielding one entry per CDR3 protein. Among almost 250,000 distinct CDR3 sequences listed, more than 10% were seen once. Sequencing was performed on non-naive T cells sorted from PBMCs, taken roughly 2 weeks before vaccination. Receptor source: a man aged 50-60 years who received an inactivated influenza vaccine.

The chain combines TRBV15 with TRBJ2-1; TRBD1 matches 7 bases. V gave up 0 bases and J gave up 5 bases; unmatched junction bases: 1. The CDR3 totals 14 residues. Germline V CDR1 and CDR2: LNHNV, YYDKDF (reference sequence). The CDR3: CATSRDQGDNEQFF. Written as DNA, the CDR3 is TGTGCCACCAGCAGAGATCAGGGGGACAATGAGCAGTTCTTC.

The chain uses TRBV11-1 and TRBJ2-7, with 10 nucleotides matching TRBD2. V was pared by 5 bases and J by 5 bases, with 6 bases of the junction left unmatched. This CDR3 is built from 14 residues. Germline assignment: CDR1 SGHAT and CDR2 FQDESV (reference sequence). The CDR3 DNA sequence: TGTGCCAGCAGCGCTAGCGGGAGTCGGCACGAGCAGTACTTC. Protein sequence: CASSASGSRHEQYF.

The CDR3 region is CASSESTRGAQYF. In nucleotides, the CDR3 is TGTGCCAGCAGTGAATCGACCCGGGGGGCCCAGTACTTC. This chain joins TRBV6-1 and TRBJ2-5; 7 bases map to TRBD2. V lost 2 bases, J lost 9 bases, and 6 bases stayed unmatched. This CDR3 contains 13 residues. CDR1 MNHNS and CDR2 SASEGT come from the germline V gene.

Many counts were recorded for this clonotype. The V and J genes are TRBV7-2 and TRBJ1-6; D remains ambiguous. Germline values: CDR1 SGHTA, CDR2 FQGNSA. Trimming pared 3 bases from V and 7 bases from J, leaving 7 bases between. The CDR3 spans 13 residues. The CDR3 nucleotides are TGTGCCAGCAGCTTGTCCCAGAATTCACCCCTCCACTTT. It is translated as CASSLSQNSPLHF.